Listed below are T cell receptor beta chains from one sample, sequenced in a study of cytomegalovirus exposure and HLA in healthy donors. Sequencing was performed with immunoSEQ multiplex PCR; in TCRdb, only in-frame clones are kept and a portion is missing. The table has approximately 160,000 clones, 65% to 70% seen once. The specimen was PBMCs. These receptor sequences come from a woman between 18 and 29 years old in good health and CMV-seropositive. The CDR3 runs from the conserved cysteine through the conserved F or W. D genes are given only for firm matches. Only part of the rows carry a size: once, few, many, or a class if the clone is expanded.

j_call	v_call	clone_size	d_call	cdr3_aa	cdr3_nt
TRBJ1-1	TRBV9	.	.	CASSVTENTEAFF	TGTGCCAGCAGCGTAACTGAGAACACTGAAGCTTTCTTT
TRBJ2-7	TRBV1	.	.	CTSNRGYEQYF	TGCACCAGCAACAGGGGATACGAGCAGTACTTC
TRBJ1-1	TRBV9	.	.	CASSAQGNTEAFF	TGTGCCAGCAGCGCTCAGGGAAACACTGAAGCTTTCTTT
TRBJ2-1	TRBV11-2	.	.	CASSLVRGYNEQFF	TGTGCCAGCAGCTTAGTTCGGGGTTACAATGAGCAGTTCTTC
TRBJ1-5	TRBV19	few	TRBD1	CASTGTGDNQPQHF	TGTGCCAGTACCGGGACAGGAGACAATCAGCCCCAGCATTTT
TRBJ1-1	TRBV5-1	.	TRBD1	CASNSGQGATEAFF	TGCGCCAGCAACAGCGGACAGGGCGCCACTGAAGCTTTCTTT
TRBJ1-4	TRBV29-1	.	.	CSATNSANEKLFF	TGCAGCGCTACGAACAGTGCTAATGAAAAACTGTTTTTT
TRBJ1-2	TRBV2	.	.	CASLPPGLKFGYTF	TGTGCCAGTCTCCCGCCCGGACTGAAGTTTGGCTACACCTTC
TRBJ2-7	TRBV19	.	TRBD1	CASSIGEYPRQGTAYEQYF	TGTGCCAGTAGTATTGGGGAATACCCTAGACAGGGTACAGCCTACGAGCAGTACTTC
TRBJ2-5	TRBV7-2	.	TRBD2	CASSLGLAGDGAQYF	TGTGCCAGCAGCTTGGGACTAGCGGGGGACGGGGCCCAGTACTTC
TRBJ1-4	TRBV7-9	.	.	CASSSFIASGEKLFF	TGTGCCAGCAGCTCATTTATTGCCTCGGGGGAAAAACTGTTTTTT
TRBJ2-1	TRBV7-2	.	.	CASSLRAAGVPGGLF	TGTGCCAGCAGCCTGAGAGCGGCAGGGGTTCCCGGGGGGCTCTTC
TRBJ1-4	TRBV27	once	.	CASSLGGGPNEKLFF	TGTGCCAGCAGTTTAGGGGGAGGTCCTAATGAAAAACTGTTTTTT
TRBJ1-3	TRBV30	.	.	CAWAAGGGNTIYF	TGTGCCTGGGCCGCGGGCGGTGGAAACACCATATATTTT
TRBJ1-2	TRBV5-6	.	.	CASSLGGTQQEGYTF	TGTGCCAGCAGCTTGGGGGGTACTCAGCAGGAGGGATACACCTTC
TRBJ1-1	TRBV5-4	.	TRBD1	CASSLGDRVFAEAFF	TGTGCCAGCAGCTTGGGGGACAGGGTTTTCGCTGAAGCTTTCTTT
TRBJ2-7	TRBV7-8	.	TRBD2	CASSITAGTSLEQYF	TGTGCCAGCAGCATCACGGCCGGGACTAGTTTAGAGCAGTACTTC
TRBJ1-2	TRBV15	.	.	CATSMRARGGYTF	TGTGCCACCAGCATGAGGGCGCGGGGTGGCTACACCTTC
TRBJ1-1	TRBV7-3	few	.	CASSPSVGQDSEAFF	TGTGCCAGCAGCCCGTCGGTGGGGCAGGACAGTGAAGCTTTCTTT
TRBJ2-5	TRBV6-1	.	.	CASSWIGGQETQYF	TGTGCCAGCAGTTGGATTGGGGGGCAAGAGACCCAGTACTTC
TRBJ1-1	TRBV7-2	few	.	CASSLISTEAFF	TGTGCCAGCAGCTTAATTTCGACTGAAGCTTTCTTT
TRBJ2-2	TRBV4-1	.	.	CASSPGQGGTGELFF	TGCGCCAGCAGCCCCGGACAGGGAGGGACCGGGGAGCTGTTTTTT
TRBJ2-7	TRBV19	.	TRBD2	CASTPSGSGSYEQYF	TGTGCCAGTACCCCTAGCGGGAGTGGGTCCTACGAGCAGTACTTC
TRBJ1-1	TRBV6-5	.	TRBD1	CASSYSTTGATEAFF	TGTGCCAGCAGTTACTCGACGACAGGGGCCACTGAAGCTTTCTTT
TRBJ1-1	TRBV30	.	TRBD1	CAWSVGDSRWTEAFF	TGTGCCTGGAGTGTGGGGGACAGCCGATGGACTGAAGCTTTCTTT
TRBJ1-4	TRBV7-9	few	TRBD1	CASSPIDRVNEKLFF	TGTGCCAGCAGCCCCATTGACAGGGTTAATGAAAAACTGTTTTTT
TRBJ2-2	TRBV25-1	.	.	CASSDHDSGDTTGELFF	TGTGCCAGCAGTGATCACGACTCGGGGGATACCACCGGGGAGCTGTTTTTT
TRBJ2-2	TRBV5-1	once	TRBD2	CASSSGLAGGWTGELFF	TGCGCCAGCAGCTCGGGACTAGCGGGAGGATGGACCGGGGAGCTGTTTTTT
TRBJ2-2	TRBV9	once	.	CASSPGGAKITGELFF	TGTGCCAGCAGCCCCGGCGGGGCCAAAATAACCGGGGAGCTGTTTTTT
TRBJ2-7	TRBV19	once	TRBD1	CASSAGQGFEQYF	TGTGCCAGTAGTGCAGGACAGGGTTTCGAGCAGTACTTC
TRBJ1-2	TRBV28	.	.	CASSLTGGPTETF	TGTGCCAGCAGTTTAACGGGGGGCCCAACAGAAACCTTC
TRBJ2-2	TRBV2	.	.	CASSDRGRTGELFF	TGTGCCAGCAGTGATCGTGGGAGGACCGGGGAGCTGTTTTTT
TRBJ2-2	TRBV27	.	TRBD2	CASSAAGAPGELFF	TGTGCCAGCAGTGCAGCGGGAGCACCCGGGGAGCTGTTTTTT
TRBJ2-7	TRBV5-1	.	.	CASSRDFYEQYF	TGCGCCAGCAGCCGGGATTTCTACGAGCAGTACTTC
TRBJ2-7	TRBV20-1	.	TRBD1	CSAHDRARQYF	TGCAGTGCTCATGACAGGGCGCGGCAGTACTTC
TRBJ2-5	TRBV6-5	few	TRBD2	CASSYAAARGGETQYF	TGTGCCAGCAGTTACGCGGCTGCCCGGGGGGGAGAGACCCAGTACTTC
TRBJ2-5	TRBV5-1	.	TRBD1	CASSSGTVDQETQYF	TGCGCCAGCAGCTCTGGGACAGTCGATCAAGAGACCCAGTACTTC
TRBJ2-7	TRBV7-9	.	.	CASSLHYEQYF	TGTGCCAGCAGCTTACACTACGAGCAGTACTTC
TRBJ2-1	TRBV4-1	.	.	CASSQDSGPPRYNEQFF	TGCGCCAGCAGCCAAGATAGTGGTCCCCCGCGGTACAATGAGCAGTTCTTC
TRBJ1-2	TRBV2	.	.	CASSIYSYGYTF	TGTGCCAGCAGTATATACAGCTATGGCTACACCTTC
TRBJ2-7	TRBV27	.	TRBD1	CASSSKRDRAPYEQYF	TGTGCCAGCAGTTCAAAAAGGGACAGGGCCCCCTACGAGCAGTACTTC
TRBJ2-7	TRBV7-6	.	TRBD1	CASSLARDRNGYEQYF	TGTGCCAGCAGCTTAGCGCGGGACAGGAACGGCTACGAGCAGTACTTC
TRBJ1-2	TRBV4-3	.	.	CASSQDWGANYGYTF	TGCGCCAGCAGCCAAGATTGGGGAGCTAACTATGGCTACACCTTC
TRBJ2-5	TRBV5-4	.	TRBD1	CASSFFNRGFQETQYF	TGTGCCAGCAGCTTTTTTAACAGGGGCTTCCAAGAGACCCAGTACTTC
TRBJ1-5	TRBV27	.	.	CASSLYVGERQHF	TGTGCCAGCAGTTTATATGTCGGGGAGCGCCAGCATTTT
TRBJ1-5	TRBV28	few	.	CASTDNQPQHF	TGTGCCAGCACAGATAATCAGCCCCAGCATTTT
TRBJ2-7	TRBV19	.	TRBD1	CASSTPDRVTYEQYF	TGTGCCAGTAGTACGCCTGACAGGGTAACCTACGAGCAGTACTTC